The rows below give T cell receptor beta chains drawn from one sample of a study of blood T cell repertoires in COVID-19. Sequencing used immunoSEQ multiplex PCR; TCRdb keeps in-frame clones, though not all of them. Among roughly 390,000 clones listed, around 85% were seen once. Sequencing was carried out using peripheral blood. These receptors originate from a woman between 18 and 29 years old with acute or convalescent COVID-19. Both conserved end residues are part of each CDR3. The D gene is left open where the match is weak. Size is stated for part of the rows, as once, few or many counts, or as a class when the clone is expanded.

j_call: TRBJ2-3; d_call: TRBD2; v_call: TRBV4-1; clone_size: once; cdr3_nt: TGCGCCAGCAGCCAAATAGCGGGAGCCAATACGCAGTATTTT; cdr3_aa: CASSQIAGANTQYF
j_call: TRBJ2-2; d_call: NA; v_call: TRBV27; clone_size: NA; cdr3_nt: TGTGCCAGCACAGGGGACGGGGAGCTGTTTTTT; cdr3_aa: CASTGDGELFF
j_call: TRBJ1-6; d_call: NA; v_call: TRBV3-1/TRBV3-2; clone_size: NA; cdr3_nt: TGTGCCAGCAGCCAAGGGCTTCGTAATTCACCCCTCCACTTT; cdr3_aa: CASSQGLRNSPLHF
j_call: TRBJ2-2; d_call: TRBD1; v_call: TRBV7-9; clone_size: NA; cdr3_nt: TGTGCCAGCAGCTACGACAGGGGGAACACCGGGGAGCTGTTTTTT; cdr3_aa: CASSYDRGNTGELFF
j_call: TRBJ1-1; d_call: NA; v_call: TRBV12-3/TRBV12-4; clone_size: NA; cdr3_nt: TGTGCCAGCAGTTTCGGGGTCACTGAAGCTTTCTTT; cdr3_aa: CASSFGVTEAFF
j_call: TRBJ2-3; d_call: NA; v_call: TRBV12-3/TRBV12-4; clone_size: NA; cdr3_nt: TGTGCCAGCAGCTACGGGGGTGAGGATACGCAGTATTTT; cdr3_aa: CASSYGGEDTQYF
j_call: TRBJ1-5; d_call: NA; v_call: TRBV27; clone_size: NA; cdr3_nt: TGTGCCAGCAGTTTTAGTAGCAATCAGCCCCAGCATTTT; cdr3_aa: CASSFSSNQPQHF
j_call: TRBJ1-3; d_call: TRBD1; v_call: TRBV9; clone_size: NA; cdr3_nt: TGTGCCAGCAGCTTGGACAGGGTCGGAAACACCATATATTTT; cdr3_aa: CASSLDRVGNTIYF
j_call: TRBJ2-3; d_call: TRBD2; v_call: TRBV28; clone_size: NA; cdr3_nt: TGTGCCAGCCGTGGGGGGACGGGAGGGTCTAGCACAGATACGCAGTATTTT; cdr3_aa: CASRGGTGGSSTDTQYF
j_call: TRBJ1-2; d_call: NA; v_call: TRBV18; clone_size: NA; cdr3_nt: TGTGCCAGCTCTCGCGGGACCCAACCCATATATGGCTACACCTTC; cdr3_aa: CASSRGTQPIYGYTF
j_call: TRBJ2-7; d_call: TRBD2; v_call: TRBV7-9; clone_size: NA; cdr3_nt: TGTGCCAGCACCACGGGAGGGAGCCCTAGCTCCTACGAGCAGTACTTC; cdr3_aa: CASTTGGSPSSYEQYF
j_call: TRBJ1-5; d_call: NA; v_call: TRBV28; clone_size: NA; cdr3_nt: TGTGCCAGCAGTTTAATCAGTAGCAATCAGCCCCAGCATTTT; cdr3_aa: CASSLISSNQPQHF
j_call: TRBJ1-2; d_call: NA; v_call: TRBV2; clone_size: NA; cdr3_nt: TGTGCCAGCACGGACAGTACGGGCTACACCTTC; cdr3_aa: CASTDSTGYTF
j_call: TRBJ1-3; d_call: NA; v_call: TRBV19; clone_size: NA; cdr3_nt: TGTGCCAGTAGTACGGACAGATACTCTGGAAACACCATATATTTT; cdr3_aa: CASSTDRYSGNTIYF
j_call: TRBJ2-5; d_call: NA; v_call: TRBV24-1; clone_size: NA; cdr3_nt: TGTGCCACCAGTGTATCCGGGGGTCAGGAGACCCAGTACTTC; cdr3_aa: CATSVSGGQETQYF
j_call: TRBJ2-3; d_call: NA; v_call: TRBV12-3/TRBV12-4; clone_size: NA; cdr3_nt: TGTGCCAGCAGTCTCGGAGGTGCGGATACGCAGTATTTT; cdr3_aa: CASSLGGADTQYF
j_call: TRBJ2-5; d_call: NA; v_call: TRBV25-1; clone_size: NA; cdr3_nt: TGTGCCAGCAGTGCTCAGGCACCAGAGACCCAGTACTTC; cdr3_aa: CASSAQAPETQYF
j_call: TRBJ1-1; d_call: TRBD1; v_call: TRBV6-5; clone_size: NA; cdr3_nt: TGTGCCAGCAGTTACGGGACAGGGCTGAACACTGAAGCTTTCTTT; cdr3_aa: CASSYGTGLNTEAFF
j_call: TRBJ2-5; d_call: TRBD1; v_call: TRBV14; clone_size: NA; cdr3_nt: TGTGCCAGCAGCCAAGCTACCCCGGGGGCCGCAGAACAGGGGGAAGAGACCCAGTACTTC; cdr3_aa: CASSQATPGAAEQGEETQYF
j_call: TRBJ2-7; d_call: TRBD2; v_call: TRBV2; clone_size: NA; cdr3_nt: TGTGCCAGCAAAGGACTAGCGGGAGTATGGGAGCAGTACTTC; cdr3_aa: CASKGLAGVWEQYF
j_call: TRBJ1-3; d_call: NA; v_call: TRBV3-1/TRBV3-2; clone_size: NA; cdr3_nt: TGTGCCAGCAGCCAAGGGGAAGCGGGGGCTGGAAACACCATATATTTT; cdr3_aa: CASSQGEAGAGNTIYF
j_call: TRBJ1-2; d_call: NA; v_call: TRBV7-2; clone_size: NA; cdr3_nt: TGTGCCAGCAGCTTAGTAGGTCAGGGATCGGACTATGGCTACACCTTC; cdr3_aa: CASSLVGQGSDYGYTF
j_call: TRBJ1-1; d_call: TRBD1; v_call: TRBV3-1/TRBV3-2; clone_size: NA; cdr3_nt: TGTGCCAGCAGCCAGGACAGGGGGGTAGCTTTCTTT; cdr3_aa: CASSQDRGVAFF
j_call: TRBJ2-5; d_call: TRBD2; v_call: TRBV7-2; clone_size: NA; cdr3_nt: TGTGCCAGCAGCTCCGGGCGGGGGGCCCGGGGGGAGACCCAGTACTTC; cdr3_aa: CASSSGRGARGETQYF
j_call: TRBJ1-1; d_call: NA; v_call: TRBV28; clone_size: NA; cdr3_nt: TGTGCCAGCAGTTTAGGGGCCTTGAACACTGAAGCTTTCTTT; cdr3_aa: CASSLGALNTEAFF
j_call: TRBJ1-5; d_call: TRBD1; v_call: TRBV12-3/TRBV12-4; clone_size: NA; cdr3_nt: TGTGCCGGAGGGACAGGGGTGAATCAGCCCCAGCATTTT; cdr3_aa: CAGGTGVNQPQHF
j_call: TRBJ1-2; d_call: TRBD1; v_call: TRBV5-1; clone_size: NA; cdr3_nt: TGCGCCAGCAGCTTGGAACAGGGGGCGGAGGGCTACACCTTC; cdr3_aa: CASSLEQGAEGYTF
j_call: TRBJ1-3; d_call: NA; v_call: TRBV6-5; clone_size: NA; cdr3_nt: TGTGCCAGCAGTAAGAACAGGGAATCTGGAAACACCATATATTTT; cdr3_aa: CASSKNRESGNTIYF
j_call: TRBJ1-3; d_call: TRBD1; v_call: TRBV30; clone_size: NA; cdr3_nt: TGTGCCTGGAGTCCGGACAGGGGTGGAAACACCATATATTTT; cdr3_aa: CAWSPDRGGNTIYF
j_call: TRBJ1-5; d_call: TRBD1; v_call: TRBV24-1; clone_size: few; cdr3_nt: TGTGCCACCAGTGACCCTACAGGGGGTGATCAGCCCCAGCATTTT; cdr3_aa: CATSDPTGGDQPQHF
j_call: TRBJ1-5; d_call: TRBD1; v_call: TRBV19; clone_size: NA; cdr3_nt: TGTGCCAGTAGTATAGGGCAGGGGGCTTTTATAAACAATCAGCCCCAGCATTTT; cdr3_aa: CASSIGQGAFINNQPQHF
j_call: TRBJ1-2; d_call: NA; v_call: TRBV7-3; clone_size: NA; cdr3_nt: TGTGCCAGCAGCCCCCAACAGGGATCCTCGTATGGCTACACCTTC; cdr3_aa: CASSPQQGSSYGYTF
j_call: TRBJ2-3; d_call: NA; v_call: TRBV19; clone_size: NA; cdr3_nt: TGTGCCAGTAGCCCAAACTCCGCCGATACGCAGTATTTT; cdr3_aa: CASSPNSADTQYF
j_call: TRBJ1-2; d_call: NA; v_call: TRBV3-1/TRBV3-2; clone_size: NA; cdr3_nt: TGTGCCAGCAGCCAAGTCGGCGGCGACTATGGCTACACCTTC; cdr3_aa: CASSQVGGDYGYTF
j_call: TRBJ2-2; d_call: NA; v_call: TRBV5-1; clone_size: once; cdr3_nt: TGCGCCAGCAGCTTGGGGGACACAGCCGGGGAGCTGTTTTTT; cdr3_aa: CASSLGDTAGELFF
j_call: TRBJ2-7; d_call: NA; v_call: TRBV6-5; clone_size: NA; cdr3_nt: TGTGCCAGCAGTTACGGGAGTACCTACGAGCAGTACTTC; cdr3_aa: CASSYGSTYEQYF
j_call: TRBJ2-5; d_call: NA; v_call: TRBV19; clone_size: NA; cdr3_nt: TGTGCCAGTAGTAGTCGTACGGAGGGAGAGACCCAGTACTTC; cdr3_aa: CASSSRTEGETQYF
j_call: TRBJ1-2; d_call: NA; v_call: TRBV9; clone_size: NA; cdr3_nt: TGTGCCAGCAGCCAGGGCGGTTATGGCTACACCTTC; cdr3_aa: CASSQGGYGYTF
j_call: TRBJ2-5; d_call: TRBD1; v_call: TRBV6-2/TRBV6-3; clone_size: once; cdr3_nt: TGTGCCAGCAGTCCACAGGGGGACGTGGGCGAGACCCAGTACTTC; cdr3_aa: CASSPQGDVGETQYF
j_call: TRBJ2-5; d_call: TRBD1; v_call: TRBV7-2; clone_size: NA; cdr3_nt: TGTGCCAGCAGCAGGGACAGACAAGAGACCCAGTACTTC; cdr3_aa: CASSRDRQETQYF
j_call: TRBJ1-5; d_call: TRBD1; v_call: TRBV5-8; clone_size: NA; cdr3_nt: TGTGCCAGCAGCCGGACAGGACTTAGCAATCAGCCCCAGCATTTT; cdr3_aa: CASSRTGLSNQPQHF
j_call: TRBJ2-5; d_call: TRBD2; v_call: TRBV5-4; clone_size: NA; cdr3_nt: TGTGCCAGCGGGATTAGCGGGGAGGTAGAGACCCAGTACTTC; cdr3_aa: CASGISGEVETQYF
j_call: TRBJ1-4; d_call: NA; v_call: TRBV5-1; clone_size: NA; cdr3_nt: TGCGCCAGCAGCCCACCGGGTAGTACTAATGAAAAACTGTTTTTT; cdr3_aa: CASSPPGSTNEKLFF
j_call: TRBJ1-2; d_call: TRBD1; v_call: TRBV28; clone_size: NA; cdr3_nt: TGTGCCAGCAGGTTACAGGGGGCGCTGGGCTACACCTTC; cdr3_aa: CASRLQGALGYTF
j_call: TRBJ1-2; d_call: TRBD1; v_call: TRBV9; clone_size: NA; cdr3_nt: TGTGCCAGCAGCGTAGAGGGAGGGACAGGCGGTGGCTACACCTTC; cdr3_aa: CASSVEGGTGGGYTF
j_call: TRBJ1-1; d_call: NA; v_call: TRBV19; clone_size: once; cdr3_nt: TGTGCCAGTAGTCCAGTGAACACTGAAGCTTTCTTT; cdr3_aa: CASSPVNTEAFF
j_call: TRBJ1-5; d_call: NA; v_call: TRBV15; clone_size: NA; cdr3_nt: TGTGCCACCAGCAGAGATCAAAATCAGCCCCAGCATTTT; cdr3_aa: CATSRDQNQPQHF
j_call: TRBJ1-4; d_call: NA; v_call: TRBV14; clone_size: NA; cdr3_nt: TGTGCCAGCAGGCGGGGGGCCCAGACTGAAAAACTGTTTTTT; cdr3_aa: CASRRGAQTEKLFF
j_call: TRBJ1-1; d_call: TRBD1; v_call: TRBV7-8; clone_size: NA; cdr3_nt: TGTGCCAGCAGCCTAGGACAGGGGCACACTGAAGCTTTCTTT; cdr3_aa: CASSLGQGHTEAFF
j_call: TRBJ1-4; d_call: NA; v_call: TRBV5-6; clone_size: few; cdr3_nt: TGTGCCAGCAGCTACTATAGTGAAAAACTGTTTTTT; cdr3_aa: CASSYYSEKLFF
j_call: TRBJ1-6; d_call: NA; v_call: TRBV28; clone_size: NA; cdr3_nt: TGTGCCAGCAGTGAGGAGGCGGAGGGGTCACCCCTCCACTTT; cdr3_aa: CASSEEAEGSPLHF
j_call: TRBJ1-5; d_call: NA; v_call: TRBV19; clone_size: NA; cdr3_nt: TGTGCCAGGGGGGGCGGGGGCGGGGGAAATCAGCCCCAGCATTTT; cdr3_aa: CARGGGGGGNQPQHF
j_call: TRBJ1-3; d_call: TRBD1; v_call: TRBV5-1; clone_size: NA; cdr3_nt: TGCGCCAGCAGCTTGACGACGGGACAGGGAGGTTTCTCTGGAAACACCATATATTTT; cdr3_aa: CASSLTTGQGGFSGNTIYF
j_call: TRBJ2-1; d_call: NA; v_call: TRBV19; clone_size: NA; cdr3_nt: TGTGCCAGTAGTATAGGCAGGGATGGATGGGAGCAGTTCTTC; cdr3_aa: CASSIGRDGWEQFF
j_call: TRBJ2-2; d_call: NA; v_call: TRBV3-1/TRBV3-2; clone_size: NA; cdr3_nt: TGTGCCAGCAGCCAAGATCCGGGAACCGGGGAGCTGTTTTTT; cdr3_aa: CASSQDPGTGELFF
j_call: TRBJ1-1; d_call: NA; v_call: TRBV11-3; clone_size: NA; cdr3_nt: TGTGCCAGCAGCTTCCCGGGACACCCCTTGATCGCTTTCTTT; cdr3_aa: CASSFPGHPLIAFF
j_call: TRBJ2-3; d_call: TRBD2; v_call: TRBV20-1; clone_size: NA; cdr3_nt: TGCAGTGCTAGTGTGGCTAGCGGGGGGGCTGGAGATACGCAGTATTTT; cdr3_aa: CSASVASGGAGDTQYF
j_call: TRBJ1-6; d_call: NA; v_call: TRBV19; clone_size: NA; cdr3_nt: TGTGCCAGTAGTACTCGTTCAGGGCCCCTCCACTTT; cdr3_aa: CASSTRSGPLHF
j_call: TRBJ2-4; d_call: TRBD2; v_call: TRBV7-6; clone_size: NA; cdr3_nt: TGTGCCAGCAGCCTCCGGGGGGGACTAGCGGGATCCGTATCCAAAAACATTCAGTACTTC; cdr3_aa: CASSLRGGLAGSVSKNIQYF